Detailed here is one T cell receptor (beta chain). Its antigen is unknown. The data stem from a study of beta chain features in type 1 diabetes. Over 95% purity was reached by all sorted populations. The study, taken as a whole, reports: Among patients, naive, central memory and Treg TCRB repertoires appeared more similar than among healthy donors. PCR might favor shorter templates, equally in patients and controls. People with Type 1 diabetes carried modestly yet significantly shorter TCRB CDR3s in all four CD4+ subsets. A cDNA-based sequencing approach could over-represent cells with high TCR expression.

Sequencing targeted expressed TCRB transcripts, as all isolated RNA had been reverse transcribed. Generated by immunoSEQ multiplex PCR, the TCRdb table keeps only in-frame clones and is missing some. The sample carries approximately 360,000 clones, over 9.5% recorded once. Germline V gene lookup returns CDR1 DFQATT and CDR2 SNEGSKA (reference sequence). CDR3 length: 11 residues. Between the trimmed V and J ends, which lost 4 bases and 7 bases, there was a span of 8 bases. The receptor was derived from a woman aged 18-29 years with type 1 diabetes. This chain uses TRBV20-1 with TRBJ2-1; a weak D match, TRBD1 (6 bases). Sequencing input: naive CD4+ T cells from blood. CDR3 in amino acids: CSATRGNEQFF. The CDR3 DNA reads TGCAGTGCTACTAGGGGGAATGAGCAGTTCTTC.